These 29 T cell receptor beta chains originate from one sample sequenced in a study of blood T cell repertoires in COVID-19 (dated by TCRdb to 2020 to 2022). Receptors were amplified or captured by the immunoSEQ multiplex PCR assay. The immuneACCESS repertoire file appears here via TCRdb, limited to in-frame rearrangements. These files lack a portion of the clones; in checked studies, under half of the deficit traces to unresolved V genes, and the cause of the others is not known. Present in this sample are 200,000 to 250,000 clones, about 92% of which were seen just once. The top ten hold more than 0.95% of the sample. Sequenced material: peripheral blood. The receptors originated from a man aged 30 to 39 with acute or convalescent COVID-19.

The chain combines TRBV2 with TRBJ2-7; weak D call: TRBD1 (6 bases). Germline V gene lookup returns CDR1 SNHLY and CDR2 FYNNEI. V was cut by 6 bases and J by 7 bases, with 16 bases left in between. The CDR3 loop spans 13 amino acids. CDR3 in DNA: TGTGCCAGCAGGGCAGGGGTGCTGCGGGAGCAGTACTTC. It specifies CASRAGVLREQYF.

V gene TRBV7-8 combines with J gene TRBJ1-1; no clear D gene. CDR3 length: 16 residues. V was trimmed by 5 bases and J by 1 base, leaving 17 bases between them. Germline lookup yields CDR1 SGHVS and CDR2 FQNEAQ. CDR3 in DNA: TGTGCCAGCAGCCGAGGGTTACGCAGGTCGAACACTGAAGCTTTCTTT. Translating gives CASSRGLRRSNTEAFF.

This clone was found once. V is TRBV7-2 and J is TRBJ2-1, with 7 bases aligning to TRBD2. CDR3 length equals 18 residues. CDR1 and CDR2 (germline): SGHTA, FQGNSA. The V and J ends lost 6 bases and 7 bases, in that order; junction bases with no gene match: 21. This CDR3 is CASSSVIWRAGAENEQFF. In DNA form, the CDR3 reads TGTGCCAGCAGTTCAGTTATTTGGAGGGCGGGAGCGGAAAATGAGCAGTTCTTC. Drawing the rest from reference TRBV7-2 and TRBJ2-1, the complete variable domain is GAGVSQSPSNKVTEKGKDVELRCDPISGHTALYWYRQSLGQGLEFLIYFQGNSAPDKSGLPSDRFSAERTGGSVSTLTIQRTQQEDSAVYLCASSSVIWRAGAENEQFFGPGTRLTVL.

The V and J genes are TRBV12-3 or TRBV12-4 and TRBJ1-5; D gene uncertain. The length of the CDR3 is 13 residues. Trimming took 7 bases from V and 1 from J, leaving 8 bases between them. The CDR3: CASTRESNQPQHF. The CDR3 DNA sequence: TGTGCCAGCACCCGTGAGAGCAATCAGCCCCAGCATTTT.

Turning to this clone: One junction end does not reproduce the germline sequence, and a read error may be involved. J is TRBJ1-3 and V is TRBV11-2; possibly TRBD1 for D (6 bases). Germline V gene data show CDR1 as SGHAT and CDR2 as FQNNGV. The CDR3 has 18 amino acids. The CDR3 region is CASILQSGTLSSGNTIYF. In DNA, the CDR3 is TGTGCCAGCATCTTACAAAGCGGGACACTTTCTTCTGGAAACACCATATATTTT.

V usage is TRBV11-2 and J usage is TRBJ2-4; TRBD1 matches at 10 bases. V lost 1 base to trimming and J lost 7 bases; unmatched junction nucleotides: 7. CDR1 is SGHAT, CDR2 FQNNGV, per germline. CDR3 size: 16 residues. CDR3 sequence (DNA): TGTGCCAGCAGCTTAGGAGGGACAGGGGAGCGGAACATTCAGTACTTC. This gives the protein CASSLGGTGERNIQYF.

This sequence joins TRBV7-3 and TRBJ2-1; tentatively, D is TRBD2 (9 bases). Germline assignment: CDR1 SGHTA and CDR2 FQGTGA. The CDR3 has 18 amino acids. The V and J ends lost 4 bases and 7 bases respectively, with 26 bases between them. CDR3 protein: CASSSPGQASGDRNEQFF. The CDR3 coding sequence is TGTGCCAGCAGCTCCCCGGGACAGGCTAGCGGGGACAGAAATGAGCAGTTCTTC.

This chain connects TRBV5-5 to TRBJ1-1; D not resolved. The V end was cut by 4 bases, the J end by 5 bases, with 12 bases between. Germline V gives CDR1 SGHKS, CDR2 YYEKEE (reference sequence). The CDR3 has 13 amino acids. DNA of the CDR3: TGTGCCAGCAGCCCTCCGGGGTGGACTGAAGCTTTCTTT. This encodes CASSPPGWTEAFF.

The rearrangement joins TRBV14 to TRBJ1-6; 9 nucleotides align to TRBD1. V gave up 0 bases and J gave up 2 bases; unmatched junction bases: 8. The CDR3 has 19 amino acids. Germline assignment: CDR1 SGHDN and CDR2 FVKESK. This CDR3 is CASSQEGQGWGAYNSPLHF. The CDR3 DNA reads as TGTGCCAGCAGCCAAGAAGGACAGGGGTGGGGTGCCTATAATTCACCCCTCCACTTT.

The V call is TRBV7-9, the J call TRBJ1-4; possible D gene TRBD1, 5 bases. Germline V lookup: CDR1 SEHNR, CDR2 FQNEAQ (reference sequence). Trimming took off 6 bases at V and 2 bases at J, with 16 bases between the two ends. The CDR3 has 16 amino acids. CDR3 DNA: TGTGCCAGCAGACAATATCCCCGGGGGACTAATGAAAAACTGTTTTTT. Translating gives CASRQYPRGTNEKLFF.

The genes are TRBV3-1 (or the pseudogene TRBV3-2) and TRBJ2-1; D possibly corresponds to TRBD2 (5 bases). The V gene lost 7 bases and the J gene lost 4 bases, with 17 bases spanning the gap. This CDR3 contains 15 residues. Germline CDR1 and CDR2: LGHDT and YNNKEL (reference sequence). CDR3 in DNA: TGTGCCAGCACCCCCTCTGACTACAGTTACAATGAGCAGTTCTTC. Translating it yields CASTPSDYSYNEQFF.

The chain is built from TRBV9 and TRBJ1-2, with D possibly being TRBD1 (5 bases). Germline values: CDR1 SGDLS, CDR2 YYNGEE. V was clipped by 4 bases and J by 2 bases, with 18 bases between them. This CDR3 spans 16 amino acids. The CDR3 protein is CASSPHRRGENYGYTF. CDR3 coding DNA: TGTGCCAGCAGCCCCCATAGGAGGGGAGAAAACTATGGCTACACCTTC.

The chain recombines TRBV9 with TRBJ2-7; 7 nucleotides match TRBD2. CDR1 and CDR2 from the germline V gene are SGDLS and YYNGEE. The junction had 9 bases not matched to a gene; V was cut back by 3 bases and J by 3 bases. The CDR3 consists of 15 residues. In nucleotides, the CDR3 is TGTGCCAGCAGCGCCAATAGCGGGTCCTTCTACGAGCAGTACTTC. Protein: CASSANSGSFYEQYF.

This clone was seen a single time. This chain links TRBV6-1 with TRBJ2-2, with 11 bases aligning to TRBD1. Germline assignment: CDR1 MNHNS and CDR2 SASEGT. The CDR3 length is 16 residues. V gave up 4 bases and J gave up 7 bases; unmatched junction bases: 8. The CDR3 region has the DNA TGTGCCAGCAGTGTTGCCGGGACAGGGGGGTACGGGGAGCTGTTTTTT. This sequence encodes CASSVAGTGGYGELFF.

This clone was seen only once. V usage is TRBV18 and J usage is TRBJ1-3; TRBD1 matches 7 bases. CDR1 is KGHSH, CDR2 LQKENI, per germline. This CDR3 region has 15 residues. V dropped 3 bases and J dropped 4; count of bases not matched to a gene: 6. The CDR3 loop is CASSPSTGAGNTIYF. CDR3 bases: TGTGCCAGCTCACCCTCTACAGGGGCGGGAAACACCATATATTTT. The full variable domain, completed using reference TRBV18 and TRBJ1-3, is NAGVMQNPRHLVRRRGQEARLRCSPMKGHSHVYWYRQLPEEGLKFMVYLQKENIIDESGMPKERFSAEFPKEGPSILRIQQVVRGDSAAYFCASSPSTGAGNTIYFGEGSWLTVV.

The chain recombines TRBV9 with TRBJ2-5; D is unclear. From germline, CDR1 is SGDLS and CDR2 YYNGEE. V lost 4 bases, J lost 1 base, and 8 bases lay in between. CDR3 length: 13 residues. Here the CDR3 DNA reads TGTGCCAGCAGCCTGAGGCCCCAAGAGACCCAGTACTTC. Its protein is CASSLRPQETQYF. Looking up the rest from reference TRBV9 and TRBJ2-5 gives the full variable domain: DSGVTQTPKHLITATGQRVTLRCSPRSGDLSVYWYQQSLDQGLQFLIQYYNGEERAKGNILERFSAQQFPDLHSELNLSSLELGDSALYFCASSLRPQETQYFGPGTRLLVL.

The chain links TRBV5-6 to TRBJ2-1; TRBD1 aligns across 10 bases. CDR3 length: 19 amino acids. With 2 bases clipped from V and 7 bases from J, the junction kept 18 bases outside the gene matches. CDR1 SGHDT and CDR2 YYEEEE come from the germline V gene. The CDR3 here is CASSFRNKVRDRGRNEQFF. The DNA of the CDR3 is TGTGCCAGCAGCTTCCGCAATAAGGTCCGGGACAGGGGTAGAAATGAGCAGTTCTTC.

Comments on this clone: Other DNA sequences in the same sample also yield this CDR3. The CDR3 loop reads CASSFEGDTEAFF. CDR3 bases: TGTGCCAGCAGTTTCGAGGGGGACACTGAAGCTTTCTTT. The chain is built from TRBV27 and TRBJ1-1, with D perhaps matching TRBD1 (6 bases). CDR3 length: 13 amino acids. Germline CDR1 MNHEY, CDR2 SMNVEV (reference sequence). Trimming removed 3 bases from V and 3 bases from J, with 8 bases in between.

This clone came up once. The J gene is TRBJ1-4, the V gene TRBV27; 7 bases are a match to TRBD1. Per germline, CDR1 MNHEY and CDR2 SMNVEV (reference sequence). This CDR3 has 12 residues. Unmatched junction bases numbered 8, after V lost 8 bases and J lost 11 bases. In nucleotides, the CDR3 is TGTGCCAGCGGCCTACAGGGGCTGAAACTGTTTTTT. Translated: CASGLQGLKLFF.

The V call is TRBV6-5, the J call TRBJ2-7, with 7 positions matching TRBD2. Per the germline V gene, CDR1 is MNHEY and CDR2 is SVGAGI. After removal of 7 bases from V and 7 bases from J, the junction contained 13 bases not matched to a gene. This CDR3 is 14 amino acids long. The CDR3 sequence is CASTRTSSVGEQYF. The CDR3 DNA is TGTGCCAGCACTAGGACTAGTTCTGTTGGGGAGCAGTACTTC.

The chain combines TRBV6-2 or TRBV6-3 with TRBJ1-5; weak D call: TRBD1 (5 bases). The CDR3 covers 17 residues. V lost 0 bases and J lost 2, with 14 bases in between. Per germline, CDR1 MNHEY and CDR2 SVGEGT. The CDR3 sequence is CASSYSRPGRRNQPQHF. The CDR3 bases are TGTGCCAGCAGTTACTCGAGGCCAGGGCGCCGCAATCAGCCCCAGCATTTT.

The CDR3 nucleotides are TGTGCCACCAGTGATCAACTAGCGGGATCCTACAATGAGCAGTTCTTC. It is translated as CATSDQLAGSYNEQFF. The chain joins TRBV24-1 to TRBJ2-1, with 10 bases lining up with TRBD2. The CDR3 sequence is 16 residues long. Germline V gives CDR1 KGHDR, CDR2 SFDVKD. The J segment lost 1 base and the V segment lost 3 bases, leaving 2 bases of the junction unmatched.

The V gene is TRBV30, the J gene TRBJ1-1; D gene uncertain. Germline V lookup: CDR1 GTSNPN, CDR2 SVGIG (reference sequence). The V end was cut by 4 bases, the J end by 1 base, with 13 bases between. The CDR3 contains 14 residues. The CDR3 coding sequence is TGTGCCTGGATAGGAAGACTTTCGAACACTGAAGCTTTCTTT. Translation gives CAWIGRLSNTEAFF.

This clone was seen only a few times. The chain links TRBV7-9 to TRBJ2-3, with D possibly being TRBD2 (6 bases). V dropped 6 bases and J dropped 0 bases, with 16 bases sitting between them. The germline gives CDR1 SEHNR, CDR2 FQNEAQ (reference sequence). This CDR3 contains 16 residues. Here the CDR3 DNA reads TGTGCCAGCAGTCCTCTGGCGGGGAGCAGCACAGATACGCAGTATTTT. This sequence encodes CASSPLAGSSTDTQYF. The full variable domain, with the rest looked up from reference TRBV7-9 and TRBJ2-3, is DTGVSQNPRHKITKRGQNVTFRCDPISEHNRLYWYRQTLGQGPEFLTYFQNEAQLEKSRLLSDRFSAERPKGSFSTLEIQRTEQGDSAMYLCASSPLAGSSTDTQYFGPGTRLTVL.

This chain uses TRBV6-5 with TRBJ1-2, with no clear D. V was trimmed by 6 bases and J by 0 bases, leaving 8 bases between them. Looked up from germline, CDR1 is MNHEY and CDR2 is SVGAGI. This CDR3 comprises 13 residues. CDR3 sequence: CASSPTANYGYTF. As DNA, the CDR3 is TGTGCCAGCAGCCCCACAGCTAACTATGGCTACACCTTC.

This chain connects TRBV11-2 to TRBJ2-7; 8 nucleotides agree with TRBD1. CDR1 is SGHAT, CDR2 FQNNGV, per germline. Trimming at V came to 0 bases and at J to 6 bases, leaving 13 bases not matched to a gene. The CDR3 has 17 residues. The CDR3 region has the DNA TGTGCCAGCAGCTTAGATAGACAGGGGCTACGTACCGGCGAGCAGTACTTC. Residues: CASSLDRQGLRTGEQYF.

A word on this clone: A much larger clonotype is one base distant, so this may be a read error. The V gene is TRBV14, the J gene TRBJ2-2, with TRBD2 matching over 10 bases. The CDR3 has 15 amino acids. Germline V gene lookup returns CDR1 SGHDN and CDR2 FVKESK. V lost 6 bases to trimming and J lost 4 bases; unmatched junction nucleotides: 5. The CDR3 nucleotides are TGTGCCAGCAGTCAGCGGGAGGGCCCCACCGGGGAGCTGTTTTTT. It translates to CASSQREGPTGELFF. The full variable domain, its missing parts supplied by reference TRBV14 and TRBJ2-2, is EAGVTQFPSHSVIEKGQTVTLRCDPISGHDNLYWYRRVMGKEIKFLLHFVKESKQDESGMPNNRFLAERTGGTYSTLKVQPAELEDSGVYFCASSQREGPTGELFFGEGSRLTVL.

This chain joins TRBV12-3 or TRBV12-4 and TRBJ1-2, with a tentative D call TRBD1 (5 bases). V lost 1 base and J 8 bases, leaving 8 bases between the germline ends. This CDR3 comprises 12 residues. Here the CDR3 reads CASSLVGGGYTF. DNA for the CDR3: TGTGCCAGCAGTTTAGTGGGGGGAGGCTACACCTTC.

J is TRBJ2-2 and V is TRBV4-1; 10 bases are shared with TRBD2. The CDR3 covers 15 residues. The ends lost 5 bases at V and 8 bases at J; junction bases unmatched: 8. Germline V gives CDR1 MGHRA, CDR2 YSYEKL. CDR3 sequence: CASSFTSGTPGELFF. The CDR3 DNA sequence: TGCGCCAGCAGCTTCACTAGCGGGACACCTGGGGAGCTGTTTTTT.